This T cell receptor (beta chain) was recorded in a study of post-analysis software for immune sequencing data. Germline values: CDR1 KGHSH, CDR2 LQKENI. V lost 3 bases and J 2 bases, leaving 12 bases between the germline ends. The CDR3 consists of 15 residues. Worth noting for this clonotype: Its antigen is not identified.

The TCR beta cDNA libraries carried unique molecular identifiers. The authors obtained approximately 540,000 cDNA molecules from roughly 1 to 10 million T cells. TCRdb ran MiXCR on the PCR reads and lists one entry per CDR3 protein. The table includes roughly 870,000 distinct CDR3 sequences, 53% detected once. Study-level points and caveats: Comparison of patients with controls showed five TRBV segments more frequent in patients, TRBV5-6, TRBV5-1 and TRBV20-1 among them. For normalized Chao1 diversity, multiple sclerosis patients scored significantly lower than controls did. Those samples that were prepared in the same batch co-clustered strongly by F measure.

The receptor's source is a girl aged 5-17 years with multiple sclerosis. The sample was blood. The gene calls are TRBV18 and TRBJ2-3, with D unresolved. CDR3 nucleotide sequence: TGTGCCAGCTCACCCGGACCGAGGTCCACAGATACGCAGTATTTT. Translating gives CASSPGPRSTDTQYF.